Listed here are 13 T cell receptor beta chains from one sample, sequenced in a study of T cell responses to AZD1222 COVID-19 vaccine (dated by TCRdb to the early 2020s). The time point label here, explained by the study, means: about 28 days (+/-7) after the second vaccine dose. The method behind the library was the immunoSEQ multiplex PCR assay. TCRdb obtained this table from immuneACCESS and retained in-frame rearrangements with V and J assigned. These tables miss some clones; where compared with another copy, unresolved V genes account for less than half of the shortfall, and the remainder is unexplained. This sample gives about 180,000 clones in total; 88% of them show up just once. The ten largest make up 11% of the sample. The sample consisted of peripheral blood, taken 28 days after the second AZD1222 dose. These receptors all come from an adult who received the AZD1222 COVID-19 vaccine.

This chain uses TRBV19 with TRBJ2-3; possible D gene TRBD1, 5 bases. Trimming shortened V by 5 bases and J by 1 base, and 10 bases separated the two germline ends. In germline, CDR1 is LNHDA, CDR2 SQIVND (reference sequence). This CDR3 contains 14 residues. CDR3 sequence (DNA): TGTGCCAGTAGTTATCAGGGCCGCACAGATACGCAGTATTTT. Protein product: CASSYQGRTDTQYF.

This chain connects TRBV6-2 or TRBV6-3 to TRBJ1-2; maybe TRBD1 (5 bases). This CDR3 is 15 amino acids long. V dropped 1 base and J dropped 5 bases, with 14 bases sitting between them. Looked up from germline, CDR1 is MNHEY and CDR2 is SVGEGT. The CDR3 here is CASSYWGLAVYGYTF. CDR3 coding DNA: TGTGCCAGCAGTTACTGGGGACTAGCTGTATATGGCTACACCTTC.

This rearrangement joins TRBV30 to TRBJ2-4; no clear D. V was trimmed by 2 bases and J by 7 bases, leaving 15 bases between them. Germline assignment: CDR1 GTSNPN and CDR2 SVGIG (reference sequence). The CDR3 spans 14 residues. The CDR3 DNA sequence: TGTGCCTGGAGTACCCTCCGACCTGGGAACATTCAGTACTTC. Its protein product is CAWSTLRPGNIQYF.

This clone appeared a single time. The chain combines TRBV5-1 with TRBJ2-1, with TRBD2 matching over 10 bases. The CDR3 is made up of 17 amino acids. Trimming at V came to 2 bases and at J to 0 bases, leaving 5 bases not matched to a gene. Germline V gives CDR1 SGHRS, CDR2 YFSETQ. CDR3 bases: TGCGCCAGCAGCTTCTCTAGCGGGGGCAGCTCCTACAATGAGCAGTTCTTC. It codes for CASSFSSGGSSYNEQFF.

In DNA, the CDR3 is TGCGCCAGCAGCCAAGTTCCGGACAGGAATACGCAGTATTTT. This translates into CASSQVPDRNTQYF. The V call is TRBV4-1, the J call TRBJ2-3; TRBD1 aligns across 7 bases. The CDR3 spans 14 residues. Germline CDR1 is MGHRA and CDR2 is YSYEKL. V gave up 1 base and J gave up 7 bases; unmatched junction bases: 5.

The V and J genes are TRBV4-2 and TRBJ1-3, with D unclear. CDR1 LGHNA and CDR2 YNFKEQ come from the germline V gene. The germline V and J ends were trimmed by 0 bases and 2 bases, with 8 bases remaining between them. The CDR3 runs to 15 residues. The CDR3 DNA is TGTGCCAGCAGCCAAGAGCCCCTGGCTGGAAACACCATATATTTT. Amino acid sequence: CASSQEPLAGNTIYF.

The CDR3 region has the DNA TGTGCCAGCAGCCAAGTGGGGGTCGGGACAGGAGACACCATATATTTT. This encodes CASSQVGVGTGDTIYF. This chain links TRBV3-1 (or the pseudogene TRBV3-2) with TRBJ1-3, with 8 positions matching TRBD1. With V trimmed by 1 base and J by 8 bases, 10 bases remained unmatched. The CDR3 has 16 residues. The germline gives CDR1 LGHDT, CDR2 YNNKEL (reference sequence).

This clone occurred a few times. The CDR3 bases are TGCGCCAGCAGTGAACAGGGGCCGAACTCCTACGAGCAGTACTTC. This translates into CASSEQGPNSYEQYF. This rearrangement joins TRBV10-1 to TRBJ2-7, with 7 bases aligning to TRBD1. This CDR3 comprises 15 residues. With 3 bases clipped from V and 0 bases from J, the junction kept 5 bases outside the gene matches. Germline CDR1 WNHNN, CDR2 SYGVQD (reference sequence).

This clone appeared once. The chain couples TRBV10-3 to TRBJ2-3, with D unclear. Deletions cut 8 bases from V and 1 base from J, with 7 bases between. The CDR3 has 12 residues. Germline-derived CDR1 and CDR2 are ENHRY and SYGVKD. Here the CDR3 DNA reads TGTGCCATCTCCTTGGGCACAGATACGCAGTATTTT. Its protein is CAISLGTDTQYF.

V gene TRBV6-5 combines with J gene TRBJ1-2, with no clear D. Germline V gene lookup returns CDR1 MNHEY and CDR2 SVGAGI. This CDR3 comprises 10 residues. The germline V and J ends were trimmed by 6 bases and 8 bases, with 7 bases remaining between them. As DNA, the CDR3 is TGTGCCAGCAGGGCGTTGGGCTACACCTTC. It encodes CASRALGYTF.

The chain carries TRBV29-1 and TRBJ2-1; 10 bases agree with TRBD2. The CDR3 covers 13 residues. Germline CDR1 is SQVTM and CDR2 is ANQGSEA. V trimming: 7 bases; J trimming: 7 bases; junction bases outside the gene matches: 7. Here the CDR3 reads CSARLAGANEQFF. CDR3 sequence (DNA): TGCAGCGCCCGGCTAGCGGGGGCGAATGAGCAGTTCTTC.

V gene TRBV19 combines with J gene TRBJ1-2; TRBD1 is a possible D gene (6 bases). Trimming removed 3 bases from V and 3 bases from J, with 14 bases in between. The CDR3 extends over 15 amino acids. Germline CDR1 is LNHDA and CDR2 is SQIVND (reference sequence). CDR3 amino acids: CASSIYRVTDYGYTF. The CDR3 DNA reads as TGTGCCAGTAGTATTTACAGGGTAACGGACTATGGCTACACCTTC.

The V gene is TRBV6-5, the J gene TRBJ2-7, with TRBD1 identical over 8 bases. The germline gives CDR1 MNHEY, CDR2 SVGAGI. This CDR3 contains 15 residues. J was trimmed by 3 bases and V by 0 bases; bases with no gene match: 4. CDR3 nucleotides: TGTGCCAGCAGTTACTCAACAGGGGGAATCTACGAGCAGTACTTC. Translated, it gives CASSYSTGGIYEQYF.